Listed here are 20 T cell receptor beta chains from one sample, sequenced in a study of resident and recirculating memory T cells in vitiligo. Clones were sequenced by immunoSEQ multiplex PCR, and TCRdb holds only the in-frame ones, with some missing. The sample contains roughly 80,000 clones, around 90% of which appear only once. Specimen: blood. Receptor source: a male donor with vitiligo.

V is TRBV5-6 and J is TRBJ1-1; tentatively, D is TRBD1 (5 bases). Germline-derived CDR1 and CDR2 are SGHDT and YYEEEE. Trimming shortened V by 1 base and J by 1 base, and 5 bases separated the two germline ends. The CDR3 is 13 residues long. The CDR3 reads CASSLRGNTEAFF. The CDR3 bases are TGTGCCAGCAGCTTGAGGGGGAACACTGAAGCTTTCTTT.

This chain connects TRBV27 to TRBJ2-3, with TRBD2 matching 8 bases. CDR3 length: 19 residues. V shed 2 bases and J 1 base; nucleotides not matched to a gene: 14. The V gene's germline CDR1 is MNHEY and CDR2 SMNVEV (reference sequence). In DNA form, the CDR3 reads TGTGCCAGCAGTTTACAGGGACTAGACCCTTTGGGTGGCACAGATACGCAGTATTTT. It yields the protein CASSLQGLDPLGGTDTQYF.

This clone was seen more than once but under ten times. This chain joins TRBV7-6 and TRBJ2-7; 9 bases agree with TRBD2. Germline V lookup: CDR1 SGHVS, CDR2 FNYEAQ. CDR3 size: 15 residues. Trimming cost V 4 bases and J 5 bases; bases outside gene matches: 9. The CDR3 coding sequence is TGTGCCAGCAGCTATCTTAGCGGGAGAAAAAACGAGCAGTACTTC. It is translated as CASSYLSGRKNEQYF.

This rearrangement joins TRBV5-1 to TRBJ2-3; TRBD2 matches at 11 bases. The CDR3 is 22 amino acids. Looked up from germline, CDR1 is SGHRS and CDR2 is YFSETQ. The trim removed 0 bases at V and 3 bases at J, leaving 21 bases unmatched. The CDR3: CASSLVFAARTSGPYGTDTQYF. The CDR3 DNA reads TGCGCCAGCAGCTTGGTCTTCGCGGCGAGGACTAGCGGGCCCTACGGGACAGATACGCAGTATTTT. Variable domain in full (rest from reference TRBV5-1 and TRBJ2-3): KAGVTQTPRYLIKTRGQQVTLSCSPISGHRSVSWYQQTPGQGLQFLFEYFSETQRNKGNFPGRFSGRQFSNSRSEMNVSTLELGDSALYLCASSLVFAARTSGPYGTDTQYFGPGTRLTVL.

CDR3 sequence: CASSSWASGRRGEQYF. As DNA, the CDR3 is TGTGCCAGCAGTAGCTGGGCTAGCGGGAGACGGGGCGAGCAGTACTTC. This sequence joins TRBV27 and TRBJ2-7, with TRBD2 matching 10 bases. Trimming cost V 5 bases and J 6 bases; bases outside gene matches: 13. The CDR3 extends over 16 amino acids. CDR1 is MNHEY, CDR2 SMNVEV, per germline (reference sequence).

The J gene is TRBJ2-1, the V gene TRBV9, with D possibly TRBD2 on 6 matching bases. CDR1 and CDR2 from the germline V gene are SGDLS and YYNGEE. This CDR3 region has 14 residues. The V and J ends lost 0 bases and 5 bases respectively, with 9 bases between them. CDR3: CASSVVGLNNEQFF. The CDR3 bases are TGTGCCAGCAGCGTAGTAGGACTAAACAATGAGCAGTTCTTC. Drawing the rest from reference TRBV9 and TRBJ2-1, the complete variable domain is DSGVTQTPKHLITATGQRVTLRCSPRSGDLSVYWYQQSLDQGLQFLIQYYNGEERAKGNILERFSAQQFPDLHSELNLSSLELGDSALYFCASSVVGLNNEQFFGPGTRLTVL.

This clone has only a few counts. The chain is built from TRBV6-6 and TRBJ1-5; D is ambiguous. The length of the CDR3 is 12 residues. The V gene's germline CDR1 is MNHNY and CDR2 SVGAGI (reference sequence). Trimming stripped 4 bases from V and 4 bases from J, with 5 bases between. The CDR3 DNA reads TGTGCCAGCAGTTCCCTGAATCAGCCCCAGCATTTT. Its translation is CASSSLNQPQHF.

CDR3 amino acids: CASSLMTGGTEAFF. CDR3 nucleotides: TGTGCCAGCAGTTTGATGACAGGTGGGACTGAAGCTTTCTTT. The chain links TRBV28 to TRBJ1-1; TRBD1 might be the D (6 bases). This CDR3 is built from 14 residues. Germline values: CDR1 MDHEN, CDR2 SYDVKM. V was pared by 3 bases and J by 5 bases, with 13 bases between.

Only a few counts were recorded for this clone. This sequence joins TRBV28 and TRBJ1-5, with 10 bases lining up with TRBD1. There are 15 residues in the CDR3. Germline lookup yields CDR1 MDHEN and CDR2 SYDVKM. V shed 9 bases and J 3 bases; nucleotides not matched to a gene: 8. The CDR3 here is CASLRDRGLNQPQHF. As DNA, the CDR3 is TGTGCCAGTCTCCGGGACAGGGGCCTCAATCAGCCCCAGCATTTT.

J is TRBJ2-2 and V is TRBV4-1, with a possible D match to TRBD2 (5 bases). The V gene's germline CDR1 is MGHRA and CDR2 YSYEKL. The CDR3 has 14 amino acids. Trimming took off 3 bases at V and 6 bases at J, with 11 bases between the two ends. CDR3 residues: CASSHPRGPGELFF. CDR3 bases: TGCGCCAGCAGCCATCCCCGAGGGCCCGGGGAGCTGTTTTTT.

CDR3 in amino acids: CASSFNLNTEAFF. CDR3 nucleotide sequence: TGTGCCAGCAGTTTTAATCTGAACACTGAAGCTTTCTTT. V usage is TRBV27 and J usage is TRBJ1-1; the D is unclear. Germline CDR1 reads MNHEY; CDR2 reads SMNVEV (reference sequence). CDR3 length equals 13 residues. V was cut by 3 bases and J by 0 bases, with 5 bases left in between.

The chain uses TRBV5-6 and TRBJ2-7; tentative D call: TRBD1 (7 bases). The length of the CDR3 is 14 residues. V was cut by 6 bases and J by 3 bases, with 16 bases left in between. CDR1 is SGHDT, CDR2 YYEEEE, per germline. CDR3 sequence (DNA): TGTGCCAGCACCCCGGGGGACAGTCACTACGAGCAGTACTTC. It is translated as CASTPGDSHYEQYF.

The chain uses TRBV4-1 and TRBJ2-1, with 7 bases fitting TRBD2. Per the germline V gene, CDR1 is MGHRA and CDR2 is YSYEKL. Trimming cost V 4 bases and J 5 bases; bases outside gene matches: 11. This CDR3 is built from 16 residues. CDR3 DNA sequence: TGCGCCAGCAGCCCCCCTGTGGGCGGGAGCCACAATGAGCAGTTCTTC. This translates into CASSPPVGGSHNEQFF.

The V and J genes are TRBV27 and TRBJ2-4; the D gene is possibly TRBD2 (6 bases). Per germline, CDR1 MNHEY and CDR2 SMNVEV (reference sequence). Trimming cost V 1 base and J 8 bases, with 24 bases left between them. There are 18 residues in the CDR3. CDR3 bases: TGTGCCAGCAGTTTATGGGGGAGCCAAGTCGGGGGAGGTGACATTCAGTACTTC. As protein: CASSLWGSQVGGGDIQYF.

The chain uses TRBV7-9 and TRBJ2-7; possible D gene TRBD1, 6 bases. Germline assignment: CDR1 SEHNR and CDR2 FQNEAQ (reference sequence). This CDR3 comprises 14 residues. V lost 2 bases to trimming and J lost 3 bases, with 11 bases between them. The CDR3 spells CASSLRQDDYEQYF. In DNA, the CDR3 is TGTGCCAGCAGCTTAAGACAGGACGACTACGAGCAGTACTTC.

This clone was observed once. The chain couples TRBV27 to TRBJ1-1; 8 positions agree with TRBD1. CDR3 length: 14 residues. Germline CDR1 reads MNHEY; CDR2 reads SMNVEV (reference sequence). V was clipped by 6 bases and J by 1 base; unmatched bases: 4. Here the CDR3 reads CASSPGGSNTEAFF. The CDR3 DNA is TGTGCCAGCAGCCCAGGGGGCTCGAACACTGAAGCTTTCTTT.

The chain employs TRBV10-1 and TRBJ2-7; TRBD1 aligns across 10 bases. This CDR3 spans 14 amino acids. V was pared by 2 bases and J by 7 bases, with 5 bases of the junction left unmatched. Germline loops: CDR1 WNHNN, CDR2 SYGVQD (reference sequence). The CDR3 DNA follows: TGCGCCAGCAGTGAGGACAGGGGGCTCCGAGAGCAGTACTTC. Its translation is CASSEDRGLREQYF.

The chain has TRBV5-1 and TRBJ2-7, with 11 bases matching TRBD2. V was pared by 4 bases and J by 6 bases, with 9 bases of the junction left unmatched. CDR3 length: 15 amino acids. The germline V gene has CDR1 SGHRS and CDR2 YFSETQ. CDR3 sequence: CASSQTTSGVSEQYF. Here the CDR3 DNA reads TGCGCCAGCAGCCAAACGACTAGCGGGGTAAGCGAGCAGTACTTC.

This clone was observed a single time. The rearrangement joins TRBV5-1 to TRBJ2-1, with a tentative D call TRBD2 (5 bases). Per germline, CDR1 SGHRS and CDR2 YFSETQ. V lost 0 bases and J 3 bases, leaving 13 bases between the germline ends. The CDR3 totals 16 residues. This chain's CDR3 is CASSLAGAANYNEQFF. The CDR3 DNA reads as TGCGCCAGCAGCTTGGCAGGAGCGGCAAACTACAATGAGCAGTTCTTC.

This CDR3 is CASSYSFDTEAFF. The CDR3 nucleotides are TGTGCCAGCAGTTACTCGTTCGACACTGAAGCTTTCTTT. V is TRBV6-5 and J is TRBJ1-1; D is unresolved. The length of the CDR3 is 13 residues. V was shortened by 0 bases and J by 3 bases, with 5 bases between the two germline ends. Germline CDR1 and CDR2: MNHEY and SVGAGI.